Listed below are T cell receptor beta chains from one sample, sequenced in a study of shared clonotypes between healthy human individuals. Data came from immunoSEQ multiplex PCR; TCRdb stores just in-frame clones and leaves some out. This sample has some 1,100,000 clones, with more than 75% found just once. Sequenced sample: memory CD4+ T cells from PBMCs. All receptors come from a man between 18 and 29 years old in good health. Some clones in this sample may be carry-over from other donors' samples. The CDR3 runs from the conserved cysteine through the conserved F or W. A D gene is named only where the DNA matches it firmly. For some rows the clone size is stated as once, few or many, or as a class when expanded; others skip it.

TRBD1,TRBJ2-3,TRBV10-3,.,TGTGCCATCGGACAGGGTCATAAGGGGGATACGCAGTATTTT,CAIGQGHKGDTQYF
TRBD1,TRBJ1-1,TRBV11-2,.,TGTGCCAGCAGCTTAATATGGGGACAGCGGAACACTGAAGCTTTCTTT,CASSLIWGQRNTEAFF
.,TRBJ1-1,TRBV10-3,once,TGTGCCATCAGTGAGTCCAGGGGAACAACTGAAGCTTTCTTT,CAISESRGTTEAFF
TRBD1,TRBJ2-3,TRBV2,.,TGTGCCAGCAGGACAGGGGGCGCAGATACGCAGTATTTT,CASRTGGADTQYF
.,TRBJ2-5,TRBV5-1,.,TGCGCCAGCAGCTCACCCCAAGAGACCCAGTACTTC,CASSSPQETQYF
TRBD2,TRBJ2-1,TRBV28,.,TGTGCCAGCAGTTTCCCCGCTAGCGGGAGTTCCGATGAGCAGTTCTTC,CASSFPASGSSDEQFF
.,TRBJ1-5,TRBV28,.,TGTGCCAGCAGACCCGGGACAAAAAGGGGGCAGCCCCAGCATTTT,CASRPGTKRGQPQHF
.,TRBJ1-2,TRBV19,.,TGTGCCAGTAGTCCCGAGCTCAGACAACAGGGAGTCTATGGCTACACCTTC,CASSPELRQQGVYGYTF
TRBD1,TRBJ1-5,TRBV4-1,.,TGCGCCAGCAGCCAAGGGGGACAGGCAAAAAATCAGCCCCAGCATTTT,CASSQGGQAKNQPQHF
.,TRBJ2-3,TRBV10-3,.,TGTGCCATCAGTGATAGCCGAGACACAGATACGCAGTATTTT,CAISDSRDTDTQYF
TRBD1,TRBJ2-1,TRBV5-6,.,TGTGCCAGCAGCCGAACAGGGGGCTTCAATGAGCAGTTCTTC,CASSRTGGFNEQFF
.,TRBJ1-1,TRBV18,.,TGTGCCAGCTCACCCCGACGGGGAGAGAACACTGAAGCTTTCTTT,CASSPRRGENTEAFF
.,TRBJ1-1,TRBV19,.,TGTGCCAGTAGTATGGAGGGAAACACTGAAGCTTTCTTT,CASSMEGNTEAFF
TRBD1,TRBJ1-3,TRBV28,.,TGTGCCAGCAGTTCAGGGGGCGCCTCTGGAAACACCATATATTTT,CASSSGGASGNTIYF
.,TRBJ1-4,TRBV6-6,.,TGTGCCAGCAGTTACCGGGGGACTAATGAAAAACTGTTTTTT,CASSYRGTNEKLFF
TRBD2,TRBJ2-3,TRBV10-3,.,TGTGCCATCAGTGAGTCAACACGGACTAGTTTGCCGTATTTT,CAISESTRTSLPYF
TRBD1,TRBJ2-2,TRBV28,.,TGTGCCAGCAGTTTTAGGACAGGTTACACCGGGGAGCTGTTTTTT,CASSFRTGYTGELFF
.,TRBJ2-2,TRBV30,.,TGTGCCTGGAGTGTAATCTTGGGACAGAACACCGGGGAGCTGTTTTTT,CAWSVILGQNTGELFF
.,TRBJ1-4,TRBV28,.,TGTGCCAGCAGTTCCGTGGTGACTAATGAAAAACTGTTTTTT,CASSSVVTNEKLFF
.,TRBJ1-5,TRBV18,.,TGTGCCAGCTCACCAGGGACACTAGACAGGCCCCAGCATTTT,CASSPGTLDRPQHF
TRBD1,TRBJ2-1,TRBV7-3,.,TGTGCCAGCAGCTTAACATCCGGGACAGGGGTTGAAGCTACGCAGTTCTTC,CASSLTSGTGVEATQFF
.,TRBJ2-1,TRBV5-1,.,TGCGCCAGCAGCTTGGAGGGCGTTCCCTCCTACAATGAGCAGTTCTTC,CASSLEGVPSYNEQFF
TRBD1,TRBJ2-7,TRBV6-5,.,TGTGCCAGCAGTTACGGGGACAGGGTGTACTTC,CASSYGDRVYF
TRBD2,TRBJ2-3,TRBV9,.,TGTGCCAGCAGCCCCCACCTAGCGGGAGTCACAGATACGCAGTATTTT,CASSPHLAGVTDTQYF
TRBD2,TRBJ2-5,TRBV6-1,.,TGTGCCAGCAGTGAATTGGGTCCGGGAGGGCCCAGGGAGACCCAGTACTTC,CASSELGPGGPRETQYF
TRBD1,TRBJ2-2,TRBV10-1,.,TGCGCCAGCAGTGAGTCGACAGGGGCAACCGGGGAGCTGTTTTTT,CASSESTGATGELFF
.,TRBJ2-5,TRBV5-1,.,TGCGCCAGCAGCCAAGACCAAGAGACCCAGTACTTC,CASSQDQETQYF
.,TRBJ2-6,TRBV7-3,few,TGTGCCAGCAGCTTATTCGATGGATCCAACGTCCTGACTTTC,CASSLFDGSNVLTF
TRBD2,TRBJ2-2,TRBV9,.,TGTGCCAGCAGCCCGACTAGCGGGAGGATTACCGGGGAGCTGTTTTTT,CASSPTSGRITGELFF
TRBD1,TRBJ2-7,TRBV28,once,TGTGCCAGCAGTCCCGGGGACAGCCTCTCCTACGAGCAGTACTTC,CASSPGDSLSYEQYF
.,TRBJ2-7,TRBV6-1,.,TGTGCCAGCAGTGAAGTGGGGGACATGAACCCTCGGGAGCAGTACTTC,CASSEVGDMNPREQYF
.,TRBJ2-7,TRBV5-1,.,TGCGCCAGCAGCTCTGTGCCCTTGTCGAGTGGTGCCTACGAGCAGTACTTC,CASSSVPLSSGAYEQYF
.,TRBJ2-1,TRBV5-1,.,TGCGCCAGCAGTCTGGGCCCGTTCGCCAATGAGCAGTTCTTC,CASSLGPFANEQFF
.,TRBJ1-5,TRBV18,.,TGTGCCAGCTCGGCCCAGAATAGCAATCAGCCCCAGCATTTT,CASSAQNSNQPQHF
.,TRBJ2-2,TRBV6-5,once,TGTGCCAGCAGTTACCAAGGAGTGAACACCGGGGAGCTGTTTTTT,CASSYQGVNTGELFF
TRBD2,TRBJ2-3,TRBV7-2,.,TGTGCCAGCAGCTTATACGGGGGGGAACTGAGCACAGATACGCAGTATTTT,CASSLYGGELSTDTQYF
TRBD2,TRBJ2-1,TRBV29-1,.,TGCAGCGTTGAACTAGCGGGCCGTCAGTTCTTC,CSVELAGRQFF
TRBD1,TRBJ1-2,TRBV29-1,.,TGCAGCGTTGATGAGACAGGGCAGGGCCTGTATGGCTACACCTTC,CSVDETGQGLYGYTF
TRBD1,TRBJ2-5,TRBV27,.,TGTGCCAGCAGTTCCCACTCCGGGACAGGGGGCGGGGAGACCCTGTACTTC,CASSSHSGTGGGETLYF
TRBD1,TRBJ2-3,TRBV5-1,.,TGCGCCAGCAGCAGAGCCGGGACAGCCTTCACAGATACGCAGTATTTT,CASSRAGTAFTDTQYF